This T cell receptor (beta chain) was recovered during a study of T cells after posttransplantation cyclophosphamide. V lost 5 bases, J lost 3 bases, and 14 bases lay in between. The CDR3 spans 14 residues. Looked up from germline, CDR1 is GTSNPN and CDR2 is SVGIG (reference sequence). Sequenced by immunoSEQ multiplex PCR; TCRdb stores in-frame clones only, minus some. This sample yields tens of thousands of clones, of which 92% are seen a single time; 2.5% to 4% belongs to the top ten. This clone was detected only once. The source material was PBMCs. This sequence was found in a woman in her forties or fifties in good health and a related stem cell transplant donor. This rearrangement joins TRBV30 to TRBJ1-5, with TRBD1 as a possible D gene (5 bases). CDR3: CAWGGGWNNQPQHF. The CDR3, as DNA: TGTGCCTGGGGGGGAGGGTGGAACAATCAGCCCCAGCATTTT.